Judged by abundance, the clone carrying this T cell receptor (beta chain) is medium-sized (0.01 to 0.1%). Its target is unknown. This sample is part of a study of vaccination and CD4 T cells after COVID-19. Background on the study: Two of the convalescents were Hispanic, and the group consisted of six males and four females. The stimulus for the cells was overlapping spike peptides derived from SARS-CoV-2, HCoV-NL63, HCoV-OC43 and HCoV-229E.

Sequencing of DNA taken from cultured CD4+ T cells relied on the Oncomine TCR Beta short-read assay. TCRdb independently ran MiXCR on the PCR reads; one entry per CDR3 protein. Of around 8,000 distinct CDR3 sequences listed, less than 25% were seen once; the top ten hold 9.1%. J lost 2 bases, V lost 5 bases, and 14 bases had no gene match. Germline lookup yields CDR1 SGHTA and CDR2 FQGNSA. This CDR3 contains 17 residues. Overall study findings and caveats: Median SARS-CoV-2-reactive clonotypes rose from roughly 22 to 38, not significantly.

Documented treatment: roughly 10-day PBMC culture with coronavirus spike peptide pools or control peptides (ViraFEST assay). The PCR-positive dates, March through December 2020, came before the US Alpha, Beta and Delta variants. The chain couples TRBV7-2 to TRBJ2-7; 8 bases fit TRBD2. The clonotype comes from a human donor who had recovered from COVID-19. Sequencing was performed on CD4+ T cells from blood, cultured in vitro, taken after SARS-CoV-2 vaccination. CDR3 sequence reads: CASSLRSGLDLPYEQYF. CDR3 in DNA: TGTGCCAGCAGCCTGAGATCGGGACTAGATCTACCCTACGAGCAGTACTTC.